The 2 T cell receptor beta chains reported below all come from one sample, sequenced in a study of T-cell memory formation after mild COVID-19. Using its own MiXCR run on the 5' RACE reads, TCRdb lists one record per CDR3 protein. The data hold approximately 250,000 distinct CDR3 sequences, with 16% observed a single time. Sequencing used PBMCs or a T cell subset sorted from them (not recorded which). The receptors derive from a man in his late teens or twenties who had mild COVID-19 (a few samples of this study predate the infection). Cell type and time point are not known.

The rearrangement joins TRBV7-9 to TRBJ2-5; 10 bases are shared with TRBD2. There are 14 residues in the CDR3. The V segment lost 6 bases and the J segment 5 bases; nucleotides outside the gene matches: 6. Germline V gene data show CDR1 as SEHNR and CDR2 as FQNEAQ (reference sequence). The CDR3 protein is CASRIAGGEETQYF. Written as DNA, the CDR3 is TGTGCCAGCAGGATAGCGGGGGGTGAGGAGACCCAGTACTTC.

This chain connects TRBV4-3 to TRBJ2-7, with 8 bases matching TRBD1. Germline loops: CDR1 LGHNA, CDR2 YSLEER. This CDR3 contains 16 residues. Trimming removed 2 bases from V and 2 bases from J; junction bases left unmatched: 8. The CDR3: CASSQPRTRGPYEQYV. In nucleotides, the CDR3 is TGCGCCAGCAGCCAACCCCGAACCAGGGGGCCCTACGAGCAGTACGTC.